The clone carrying this TCR beta chain was observed once. The entry originates in a study of blood T cell repertoires in COVID-19. Overall study context: The United States, Italy and Spain provided the acute and convalescent COVID-19 samples. The analysed material was cDNA or gDNA that came from T cells, B-cell-depleted T cells, or PBMCs.

The CDR3 has 16 residues. Between the trimmed V and J ends, which lost 6 bases and 2 bases, there was a span of 14 bases. CDR1 and CDR2 from the germline V gene are MDHEN and SYDVKM. In the original workflow: Estimation of nucleated cell counts was performed using reference gene primer amplification. Profiled with immunoSEQ multiplex PCR; TCRdb holds only in-frame clones, not every one. V and J calls and clone size are those listed in that table; D and trimming were worked out from the DNA. The sample has about 140,000 clones, about 82% seen once. The V call is TRBV28, the J call TRBJ2-6; possible D gene TRBD1, 7 bases. The clonotype comes from an elderly woman with active or convalescent COVID-19. The specimen was peripheral blood. The CDR3 DNA follows: TGTGCCAGCAGCCAAGGAGGGGGCGCTGGGGCCAACGTCCTGACTTTC. Translation gives CASSQGGGAGANVLTF.